The 21 T cell receptor beta chains in this list originate from one sample, sequenced in a study of T cells after yellow fever vaccination. TCRdb fed the 5' RACE reads into MiXCR, producing one record per CDR3 protein. This table has about 320,000 distinct CDR3 sequences, 3.5% to 4.5% appearing once. The sample in question was PBMCs, obtained 15 days after the yellow fever booster vaccination. The receptor source for this set is a man between 18 and 35 years old who received the YFV17D yellow fever vaccine.

This clonotype has only a few counts. The V and J genes are TRBV6-2 or TRBV6-3 and TRBJ2-1, with 9 nucleotides matching TRBD2. Germline CDR1 and CDR2: MNHEY and SVGEGT. The CDR3 spans 16 residues. Trimming at V came to 5 bases and at J to 1 base, leaving 6 bases not matched to a gene. The CDR3 loop reads CASSADTSGSYNEQFF. The CDR3 DNA follows: TGTGCCAGCAGTGCGGACACTAGCGGGTCCTACAATGAGCAGTTCTTC.

This clonotype was counted at least ten times. V gene TRBV10-3 combines with J gene TRBJ2-3; 7 nucleotides line up with TRBD1. This CDR3 is 18 amino acids long. Germline V lookup: CDR1 ENHRY, CDR2 SYGVKD. Losses at the gene ends were 3 bases for V and 4 bases for J; bases not matched to a gene: 16. DNA of the CDR3: TGTGCCATCAGTGACAGAAGGGACAGCTTCCGGTCCCCAGATACGCAGTATTTT. Residues: CAISDRRDSFRSPDTQYF.

This clonotype was observed many times. The V and J genes are TRBV12-3 or TRBV12-4 and TRBJ2-7, with D tentatively TRBD1 (5 bases). The CDR3 sequence is 15 residues long. Between the trimmed V and J ends, which lost 1 base and 1 base, there was a span of 11 bases. CDR3: CASSLGTGPSYEQYV. CDR3 coding DNA: TGTGCCAGCAGTTTAGGAACAGGTCCATCCTACGAGCAGTACGTC.

This clonotype was seen a handful of times. This chain uses TRBV5-4 with TRBJ2-2; D uncertain. Trimming removed 3 bases at V and 5 bases at J, with 8 bases between. This CDR3 is 13 amino acids long. Germline CDR1 SGHNT, CDR2 YYREEE (reference sequence). CDR3 region: CASSSQPTGELFF. The CDR3 DNA sequence: TGTGCCAGCAGCTCACAGCCTACCGGGGAGCTGTTTTTT.

The rearrangement links TRBV12-3 or TRBV12-4 to TRBJ2-3; 10 nucleotides match TRBD2. The V segment lost 5 bases and the J segment 4 bases; nucleotides outside the gene matches: 6. This CDR3 has 15 residues. CDR3 nucleotides: TGTGCCAGCAGTACCAGCGGGGGGGCCGCAGATACGCAGTATTTT. Residues: CASSTSGGAADTQYF.

The chain couples TRBV7-6 to TRBJ1-1; D unclear. The CDR3 is 13 amino acids. From germline, CDR1 is SGHVS and CDR2 FNYEAQ. V lost 1 base to trimming and J lost 10 bases, with 13 bases between them. DNA of the CDR3: TGTGCCAGCAGCTTAGTAAGTGGGGTGGGAGCTTTCTTT. The encoded protein is CASSLVSGVGAFF.

This clonotype occurred a few times. This rearrangement joins TRBV3-1 to TRBJ2-1, with 14 bases identical to TRBD2. V lost 0 bases and J lost 8; bases outside the gene matches: 3. Germline V gene sequence: CDR1 LGHDT, CDR2 YNNKEL (reference sequence). The CDR3 has 16 residues. The CDR3 is CASSQDRTSGGHEQFF. The CDR3 DNA follows: TGTGCCAGCAGCCAAGACCGGACTAGCGGGGGGCATGAGCAGTTCTTC.

This clonotype was counted between two and nine times. The rearrangement uses TRBV11-2 and TRBJ2-5, with 7 positions matching TRBD2. CDR3 length: 15 amino acids. The germline gives CDR1 SGHAT, CDR2 FQNNGV. Losses at the gene ends were 1 base for V and 5 bases for J; bases not matched to a gene: 7. The CDR3 is CASSLATGLGETQYF. The CDR3 DNA is TGTGCCAGCAGCTTAGCCACAGGACTAGGGGAGACCCAGTACTTC. The variable domain in full, with the rest retrieved from reference TRBV11-2 and TRBJ2-5, is EAGVAQSPRYKIIEKRQSVAFWCNPISGHATLYWYQQILGQGPKLLIQFQNNGVVDDSQLPKDRFSAERLKGVDSTLKIQPAKLEDSAVYLCASSLATGLGETQYFGPGTRLLVL.

The chain joins TRBV5-1 to TRBJ2-1, with D possibly TRBD1 on 6 matching bases. V shed 6 bases and J shed 4 bases, with 14 bases lying between them. CDR1 and CDR2 from the germline V gene are SGHRS and YFSETQ. The CDR3 is 14 amino acids. CDR3 amino acids: CASMLQGLYNEQFF. The CDR3 DNA follows: TGCGCCAGCATGCTACAGGGTCTATACAATGAGCAGTTCTTC.

This clonotype came up many times. The chain links TRBV12-3 or TRBV12-4 to TRBJ1-1; tentatively, D is TRBD1 (6 bases). This CDR3 has 15 amino acids. V gave up 7 bases and J gave up 4 bases, with 19 bases separating them. Here the CDR3 DNA reads TGTGCCAGCACCTCCGGTGGGGGCGCGTTCACTGAAGCTTTCTTT. Amino acid sequence: CASTSGGGAFTEAFF.

This clonotype was found a few times. This rearrangement joins TRBV4-3 to TRBJ1-1; possible D gene TRBD1, 6 bases. Deletions cut 4 bases from V and 5 bases from J, with 14 bases between. This CDR3 spans 14 amino acids. Germline V gene data show CDR1 as LGHNA and CDR2 as YSLEER. CDR3 residues: CASSPGDIVTEAFF. The DNA for the CDR3 is TGCGCCAGCAGCCCGGGGGACATAGTAACTGAAGCTTTCTTT.

Many counts were recorded for this clonotype. CDR3 amino acids: CASSLGHYEKLFF. The DNA of the CDR3 is TGTGCCAGCAGCTTGGGTCATTATGAAAAACTGTTTTTT. The rearrangement links TRBV7-6 to TRBJ1-4; D is unresolved. This CDR3 has 13 residues. Germline V gene data show CDR1 as SGHVS and CDR2 as FNYEAQ. V lost 3 bases and J 6 bases, leaving 8 bases between the germline ends.

In this sample, this clonotype turned up many times. This chain links TRBV27 with TRBJ2-7; D gene ambiguous. The CDR3 contains 15 residues. The V end lost 2 bases, the J end lost 0 bases, and 11 bases lay between the germline ends. Germline loops: CDR1 MNHEY, CDR2 SMNVEV (reference sequence). The CDR3 is CASSLKGRVSYEQYF. The CDR3 DNA follows: TGTGCCAGCAGTTTAAAAGGTCGGGTCTCCTACGAGCAGTACTTC.

This clonotype was recorded many times. The chain couples TRBV6-5 to TRBJ2-5; possibly TRBD2 for D (6 bases). CDR1 and CDR2 from the germline V gene are MNHEY and SVGAGI. This CDR3 has 14 residues. Trimming took off 6 bases at V and 2 bases at J, with 13 bases between the two ends. This CDR3 reads CASRLIREQETQYF. CDR3 bases: TGTGCCAGCAGGCTTATTCGGGAGCAAGAGACCCAGTACTTC.

This clonotype turned up a few times. The chain links TRBV20-1 to TRBJ2-1; 9 bases are a match to TRBD2. V dropped 6 bases and J dropped 5; count of bases not matched to a gene: 5. From germline, CDR1 is DFQATT and CDR2 SNEGSKA (reference sequence). This CDR3 region has 13 residues. CDR3 coding DNA: TGCAGTGCCCACGGCGGGGGGGACAATGAGCAGTTCTTC. Encoded protein: CSAHGGGDNEQFF.

Many counts were recorded for this clonotype. The chain links TRBV28 to TRBJ2-5; TRBD1 matches 8 bases. Germline V CDR1 and CDR2: MDHEN, SYDVKM. The CDR3 consists of 18 residues. Trimming removed 8 bases from V and 4 bases from J; junction bases left unmatched: 21. The CDR3 DNA follows: TGTGCCAGCGGATTGTCTCTCGGACAGGGAGGAATTTCAGAGACCCAGTACTTC. Translation: CASGLSLGQGGISETQYF.

V gene TRBV11-3 combines with J gene TRBJ2-3; D unclear. The germline V gene has CDR1 SGHNT and CDR2 YENEEA. Trimming removed 2 bases at V and 4 bases at J, with 10 bases between. The CDR3 has 14 residues. Here the CDR3 DNA reads TGTGCCAGCAGCTTAAAGCGTTCCCCAGATACGCAGTATTTT. Translating it yields CASSLKRSPDTQYF.

This clonotype was observed many times. The CDR3 region is CSARDSTGINIQYF. The CDR3, as DNA: TGCAGTGCTAGAGATTCTACGGGAATAAACATTCAGTACTTC. The chain combines TRBV20-1 with TRBJ2-4; perhaps TRBD2 as D (5 bases). In germline, CDR1 is DFQATT, CDR2 SNEGSKA (reference sequence). This CDR3 comprises 14 residues. The V gene lost 0 bases and the J gene lost 6 bases, with 12 bases spanning the gap.

This clonotype has at least ten counts. The chain links TRBV18 to TRBJ2-1; 9 bases align to TRBD2. The CDR3 is made up of 17 amino acids. CDR1 and CDR2 from the germline V gene are KGHSH and LQKENI. The V gene end was trimmed by 2 bases and the J gene end by 4 bases; junction bases not matched to a gene: 9. The CDR3 nucleotides read TGTGCCAGCTCACCATTCAAAAGTAGCGGGGGATACAATGAGCAGTTCTTC. It translates to CASSPFKSSGGYNEQFF.

This clonotype was observed a few times. This chain connects TRBV24-1 to TRBJ1-1; D uncertain. Germline V lookup: CDR1 KGHDR, CDR2 SFDVKD. The CDR3 loop spans 13 amino acids. The V end was cut by 2 bases, the J end by 4 bases, with 7 bases between. The CDR3 here is CATSDSASTEAFF. DNA for the CDR3: TGTGCCACCAGTGATTCTGCGAGCACTGAAGCTTTCTTT.

This clonotype was found many times. V is TRBV6-5 and J is TRBJ1-5; 9 bases line up with TRBD1. The CDR3 spans 13 residues. Germline CDR1 MNHEY, CDR2 SVGAGI. Germline trimming cut 6 bases from V and 4 bases from J; bases unmatched to any gene: 1. CDR3 in amino acids: CASRTGGNQPQHF. In DNA form, the CDR3 reads TGTGCCAGCAGGACAGGGGGGAATCAGCCCCAGCATTTT.